This T cell receptor beta chain was captured by sequencing in a study of blood T cell repertoires in COVID-19. Overall study context: Both acute and convalescent COVID-19 samples were obtained from the United States, Italy and Spain. The cDNA or gDNA used as material had been derived from T cells, B-cell-depleted T cells, or PBMCs.

The CDR3 has 14 residues. Trimming cost V 1 base and J 2 bases, with 9 bases left between them. Germline values: CDR1 LGHDT, CDR2 YNNKEL (reference sequence). This clone was seen only a few times. Authors' data handling: The assay estimated nucleated cells by amplifying reference gene primers. The repertoire was sequenced with immunoSEQ multiplex PCR; TCRdb's copy has only in-frame clones and lacks some. That table gives V, J and clone size, and the DNA gave D and trimming. This table has around 130,000 clones, roughly 84% appearing once. The chain is built from TRBV3-1 (or the pseudogene TRBV3-2) and TRBJ2-7; D is perhaps TRBD1 (5 bases). The sample consisted of peripheral blood. The clonotype comes from a woman aged 80 or over with acute or convalescent COVID-19. The CDR3 nucleotides read TGTGCCAGCAGCCAAGTCCCAGGGACCTACGAGCAGTACTTC. Amino acids: CASSQVPGTYEQYF.